This is a list of T cell receptor beta chains from one sample in a study of molecular identifiers for immune sequencing clone quantification. TCRdb passed the PCR reads through MiXCR, listing each CDR3 protein once. The sample shows hundreds of thousands of distinct CDR3 sequences, about 25% of them seen only once. Sequencing input: naive CD8+ T cells from blood, with Jurkat cell RNA spiked in. These receptors originate from a human donor in good health. Some libraries in this study had Jurkat cell RNA spiked in. Each CDR3 is given with its conserved first and last residue. D genes are given only for firm matches. Part of the rows lack a size; the others show once, few, many or a class for expanded clones.

-,TRBD1,TRBJ1-5,TRBV15,CATSRDLGTGSNQLQHF,TGTGCCACCAGCAGAGATTTAGGGACAGGGAGCAATCAGCTCCAGCATTTT
once,-,TRBJ2-3,TRBV4-2,CASSQERPDYDTQYF,TGTGCCAGCAGCCAAGAGAGGCCGGATTACGATACGCAGTATTTT
-,TRBD1,TRBJ1-1,TRBV6-6,CASTQGDTEAFF,TGTGCCAGCACACAGGGGGACACTGAAGCTTTCTTT
-,-,TRBJ2-7,TRBV3-1,CASSQGIPYEQYF,TGTGCCAGCAGCCAAGGGATTCCCTACGAGCAGTACTTC
-,-,TRBJ2-2,TRBV4-3,CASSHPVGTGELFF,TGCGCCAGCAGCCATCCGGTGGGCACCGGGGAGCTGTTTTTT
many,-,TRBJ1-4,TRBV9,CASSVEGGLNEKLFF,TGTGCCAGCAGCGTAGAAGGGGGATTGAACGAAAAACTGTTTTTT
many,-,TRBJ1-5,TRBV7-2,CASSSYNYQPQHF,TGTGCCAGCAGCTCATACAACTATCAGCCCCAGCATTTT
many,-,TRBJ2-7,TRBV4-3,CASSQDKSAYEQYF,TGCGCCAGCAGCCAAGATAAATCTGCCTACGAGCAGTACTTC
few,TRBD1,TRBJ1-2,TRBV6-5,CASSPGQAYGYTF,TGTGCCAGCAGCCCAGGACAGGCGTATGGCTACACCTTC
few,-,TRBJ1-4,TRBV6-6,CASSYSFDYSRFEKLFF,TGTGCCAGCAGTTACTCGTTTGATTACAGCCGCTTTGAAAAACTGTTTTTT
-,-,TRBJ2-7,TRBV6-5,CASSSEGGVYEQYF,TGTGCCAGCAGTTCGGAGGGGGGAGTCTACGAGCAGTACTTC
few,TRBD1,TRBJ2-7,TRBV13,CASSLAGTGGHGEQYF,TGTGCCAGCAGCTTAGCCGGGACAGGGGGCCATGGCGAGCAGTACTTC
-,TRBD1,TRBJ2-3,TRBV11-2,CASRLKLGTGAGGTDTQYF,TGTGCCAGCAGACTAAAATTGGGGACAGGGGCGGGAGGCACAGATACGCAGTATTTT
few,-,TRBJ2-1,TRBV23-1,CASSHPGTAGWSSYNEQFF,TGCGCCAGCAGTCATCCGGGGACTGCCGGGTGGAGCTCCTACAATGAGCAGTTCTTC
few,-,TRBJ2-6,TRBV12-3/TRBV12-4,CASSLYRAGSSGANVLTF,TGTGCCAGCAGTTTATATAGGGCTGGGTCTTCTGGGGCCAACGTCCTGACTTTC
-,-,TRBJ2-1,TRBV4-1,CASSQIGGPSYNEQFF,TGCGCCAGCAGCCAAATAGGGGGGCCCTCCTACAATGAGCAGTTCTTC
-,-,TRBJ2-7,TRBV3-1,CASSPGVGATYEQYF,TGTGCCAGCAGCCCCGGTGTCGGGGCGACCTACGAGCAGTACTTC
many,TRBD1,TRBJ1-6,TRBV4-3,CASSEGTGADSPLHF,TGCGCCAGCAGCGAGGGTACAGGGGCGGATTCACCCCTCCACTTT
many,TRBD2,TRBJ2-5,TRBV6-6,CASSYGREGQRETQYF,TGTGCCAGCAGTTACGGGCGGGAGGGCCAGCGAGAGACCCAGTACTTC
many,TRBD1,TRBJ2-3,TRBV9,CASSAQDRRFTADTQYF,TGTGCCAGCAGCGCCCAGGACAGGAGGTTTACGGCAGATACGCAGTATTTT